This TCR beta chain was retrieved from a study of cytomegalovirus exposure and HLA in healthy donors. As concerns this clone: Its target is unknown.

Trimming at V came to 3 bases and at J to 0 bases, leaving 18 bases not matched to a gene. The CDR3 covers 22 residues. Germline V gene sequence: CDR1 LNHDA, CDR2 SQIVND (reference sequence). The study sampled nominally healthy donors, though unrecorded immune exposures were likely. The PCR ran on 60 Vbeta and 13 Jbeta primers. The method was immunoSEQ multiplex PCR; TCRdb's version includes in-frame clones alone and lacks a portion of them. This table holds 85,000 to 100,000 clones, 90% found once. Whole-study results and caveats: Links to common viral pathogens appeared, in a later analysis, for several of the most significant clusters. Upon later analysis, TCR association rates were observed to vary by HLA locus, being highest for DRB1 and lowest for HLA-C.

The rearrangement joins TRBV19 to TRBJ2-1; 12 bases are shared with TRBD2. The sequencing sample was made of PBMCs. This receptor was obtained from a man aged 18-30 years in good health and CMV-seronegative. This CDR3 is CASSILGPTSGSQVSSYNEQFF. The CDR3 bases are TGTGCCAGTAGTATTCTGGGGCCGACTAGCGGGAGCCAGGTGAGCTCCTACAATGAGCAGTTCTTC. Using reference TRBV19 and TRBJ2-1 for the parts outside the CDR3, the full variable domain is DGGITQSPKYLFRKEGQNVTLSCEQNLNHDAMYWYRQDPGQGLRLIYYSQIVNDFQKGDIAEGYSVSREKKESFPLTVTSAQKNPTAFYLCASSILGPTSGSQVSSYNEQFFGPGTRLTVL.